These 10 T cell receptor beta chains share one sample of origin, sequenced in a study of cytomegalovirus exposure and HLA in healthy donors. TCRdb's copy holds only in-frame clones and misses some; the assay was immunoSEQ multiplex PCR. The sample includes under 350,000 clones, 80% to 90% of them seen just once. Specimen: PBMCs. The receptors shown here come from a young woman in good health and CMV-seronegative.

The chain has TRBV14 and TRBJ2-7, with 9 bases fitting TRBD1. The germline V gene has CDR1 SGHDN and CDR2 FVKESK. This CDR3 is 16 amino acids long. Trimming took 4 bases from V and 6 from J; bases not matched to a gene: 13. The CDR3 nucleotides read TGTGCCAGCAGCCCCCATACCGGGACAGGGATCGTCGAGCAGTACTTC. Protein sequence: CASSPHTGTGIVEQYF.

The J gene is TRBJ1-2, the V gene TRBV6-1, with 8 bases fitting TRBD1. This CDR3 has 14 amino acids. Germline lookup yields CDR1 MNHNS and CDR2 SASEGT. V shed 8 bases, J shed 8 bases, and the junction held 13 bases outside the gene matches. CDR3 nucleotide sequence: TGTGCCAGCGGTTTCGGCAGGGGGCTAGAGGGCTACACCTTC. Protein: CASGFGRGLEGYTF.

The genes are TRBV28 and TRBJ1-4; possibly TRBD1 for D (5 bases). Trimming shortened V by 7 bases and J by 6 bases, and 15 bases separated the two germline ends. CDR1 and CDR2 from the germline V gene are MDHEN and SYDVKM. This CDR3 is built from 14 residues. The CDR3 DNA follows: TGTGCCAGCAAAGGAAGCAGGGTGTATGAAAAACTGTTTTTT. The encoded protein is CASKGSRVYEKLFF.

The chain carries TRBV29-1 and TRBJ1-2, with no clear D. Germline loops: CDR1 SQVTM, CDR2 ANQGSEA. The CDR3 runs to 10 residues. V was shortened by 7 bases and J by 3 bases, with 6 bases between the two germline ends. The CDR3 sequence: CSARDYGYTF. As DNA, the CDR3 is TGCAGCGCCCGGGACTATGGCTACACCTTC.

CDR3: CARGGQGDSSGNTIYF. The CDR3 coding sequence is TGTGCCAGGGGGGGACAGGGCGATAGCTCTGGAAACACCATATATTTT. This rearrangement joins TRBV2 to TRBJ1-3; 9 bases are shared with TRBD1. After removal of 9 bases from V and 0 bases from J, the junction contained 9 bases not matched to a gene. Germline lookup yields CDR1 SNHLY and CDR2 FYNNEI. The CDR3 is 16 residues long.

J is TRBJ2-1 and V is TRBV27; 13 bases are a match to TRBD2. The trim removed 6 bases at V and 4 bases at J, leaving 12 bases unmatched. CDR1 is MNHEY and CDR2 is SMNVEV in the germline V gene (reference sequence). The CDR3 has 18 residues. DNA of the CDR3: TGTGCCAGCAGCCCTCCGGGACTAGCGGGGAAAGCTTACAATGAGCAGTTCTTC. As protein: CASSPPGLAGKAYNEQFF.

The chain has TRBV7-9 and TRBJ1-1, with D maybe TRBD1 (5 bases). Trimming left V 1 base short and J 3 bases short, with 12 bases between. The CDR3 extends over 15 amino acids. Germline CDR1 and CDR2: SEHNR and FQNEAQ (reference sequence). The CDR3 coding sequence is TGTGCCAGCAGCTTAGTGACTTCGGGGGACACTGAAGCTTTCTTT. This gives the protein CASSLVTSGDTEAFF.

The J gene is TRBJ2-7, the V gene TRBV19, with D possibly matching TRBD1 (6 bases). CDR1 is LNHDA and CDR2 is SQIVND in the germline V gene (reference sequence). V gave up 0 bases and J gave up 6 bases, with 9 bases separating them. The CDR3 has 13 residues. CDR3 coding DNA: TGTGCCAGTAGTATAGATGCAGGGGCCGAGCAGTACTTC. Encoded protein: CASSIDAGAEQYF.

This chain connects TRBV6-6 to TRBJ1-1, with D possibly TRBD1 on 5 matching bases. Germline-derived CDR1 and CDR2 are MNHNY and SVGAGI (reference sequence). Trimming shortened V by 0 bases and J by 8 bases, and 16 bases separated the two germline ends. CDR3 length equals 15 residues. The CDR3 nucleotides read TGTGCCAGCAGTTACTCAACAGGAGATAGGAAAGAAGCTTTCTTT. It encodes CASSYSTGDRKEAFF.

Turning to this clone: This CDR3 is also generated by other DNA sequences in the sample. The chain employs TRBV4-3 and TRBJ1-3; D is unresolved. Trimming took 0 bases from V and 0 from J, leaving 6 bases between them. The CDR3 covers 15 residues. Germline V gene lookup returns CDR1 LGHNA and CDR2 YSLEER. CDR3 bases: TGCGCCAGCAGCCAAGATGGGCCCTCTGGAAACACCATATATTTT. Amino acids: CASSQDGPSGNTIYF.